This T cell receptor beta chain was found in a study of blood T cells in healthy people across ages. The CDR3 runs to 12 residues. Germline values: CDR1 DFQATT, CDR2 SNEGSKA (reference sequence). V was shortened by 0 bases and J by 11 bases, with 13 bases between the two germline ends. Notes on this clonotype: The antigen is unknown.

Overall study results and limits: Leaving the PBMCs unsorted stopped any conclusive comparison of naive versus antigen-experienced cells. Shifts in expanded clonotypes may have been confounded by donor CMV status, which was unknown. Researchers deemed the diversity estimates from one million T cells underestimates.

A second PCR, run for roughly 7 to 12 cycles, used a sample-barcoded 5' primer plus a J-beta primer mix. Each cDNA molecule, via a template-switch adaptor with 12 random nucleotides, was tagged. Each CDR3 protein is one row after TCRdb ran MiXCR on the 5' RACE reads. The sample includes over 1,500,000 distinct CDR3 sequences, around 50% of them seen just once. The sequenced sample consisted of blood. This chain uses TRBV20-1 with TRBJ2-5, with D perhaps matching TRBD2 (6 bases). This TCR was recovered from a middle-aged woman in good health. CDR3 sequence (DNA): TGCAGTGCTAGAGATTGGGGACGGGAGCAGTACTTC. Translating gives CSARDWGREQYF.